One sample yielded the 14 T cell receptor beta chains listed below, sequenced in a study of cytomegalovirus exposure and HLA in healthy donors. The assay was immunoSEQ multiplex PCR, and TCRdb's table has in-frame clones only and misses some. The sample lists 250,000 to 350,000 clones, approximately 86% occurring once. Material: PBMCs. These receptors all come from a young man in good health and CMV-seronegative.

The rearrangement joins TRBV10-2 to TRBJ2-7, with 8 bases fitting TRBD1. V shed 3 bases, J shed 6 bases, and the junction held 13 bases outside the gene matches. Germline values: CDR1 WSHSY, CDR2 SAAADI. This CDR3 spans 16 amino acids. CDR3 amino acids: CASSEVGETGVAEQYF. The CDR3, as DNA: TGCGCCAGCAGTGAAGTGGGGGAGACAGGGGTGGCCGAGCAGTACTTC.

The CDR3 DNA reads TGCGCCAGCACCCAAGGGGAGGGTGCGGATGGCTACACCTTC. It codes for CASTQGEGADGYTF. The chain employs TRBV5-1 and TRBJ1-2; D is perhaps TRBD1 (5 bases). The germline V gene has CDR1 SGHRS and CDR2 YFSETQ. V shed 6 bases and J shed 6 bases, with 18 bases lying between them. This CDR3 region has 14 residues.

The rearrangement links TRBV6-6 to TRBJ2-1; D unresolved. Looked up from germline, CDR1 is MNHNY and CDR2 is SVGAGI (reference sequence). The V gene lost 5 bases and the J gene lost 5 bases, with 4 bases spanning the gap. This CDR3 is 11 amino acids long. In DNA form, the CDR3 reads TGTGCCAGCAGTCGCGACAATGAGCAGTTCTTC. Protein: CASSRDNEQFF.

The chain's CDR3 is CASSSGTIDTQYF. The CDR3 coding sequence is TGTGCCAGCAGCTCTGGGACAATAGATACGCAGTATTTT. The chain employs TRBV7-9 and TRBJ2-3, with a weak D call TRBD1 (6 bases). CDR3 length equals 13 residues. In germline, CDR1 is SEHNR, CDR2 FQNEAQ (reference sequence). V was cut by 4 bases and J by 5 bases, with 10 bases left in between.

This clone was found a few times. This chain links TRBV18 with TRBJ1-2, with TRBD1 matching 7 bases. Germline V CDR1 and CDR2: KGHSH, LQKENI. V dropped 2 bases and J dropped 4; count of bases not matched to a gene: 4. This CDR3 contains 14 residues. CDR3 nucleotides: TGTGCCAGCTCACCATGGACAGGACTCTATGGCTACACCTTC. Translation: CASSPWTGLYGYTF.

CDR3 in amino acids: CASSLGRGGVVTGELFF. CDR3 DNA sequence: TGTGCCAGCAGCTTAGGCCGCGGGGGAGTCGTGACCGGGGAGCTGTTTTTT. The gene calls are TRBV11-2 and TRBJ2-2, with 7 bases lining up with TRBD2. Germline V CDR1 and CDR2: SGHAT, FQNNGV. There are 17 residues in the CDR3. V was pared by 1 base and J by 5 bases, with 10 bases of the junction left unmatched.

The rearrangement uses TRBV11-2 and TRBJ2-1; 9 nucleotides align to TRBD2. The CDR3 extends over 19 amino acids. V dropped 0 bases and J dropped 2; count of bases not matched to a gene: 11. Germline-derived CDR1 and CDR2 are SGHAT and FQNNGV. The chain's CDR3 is CASSLEPPGAGGPYNEQFF. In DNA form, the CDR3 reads TGTGCCAGCAGCTTAGAACCCCCAGGAGCGGGGGGTCCCTACAATGAGCAGTTCTTC. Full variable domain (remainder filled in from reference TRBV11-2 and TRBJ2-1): EAGVAQSPRYKIIEKRQSVAFWCNPISGHATLYWYQQILGQGPKLLIQFQNNGVVDDSQLPKDRFSAERLKGVDSTLKIQPAKLEDSAVYLCASSLEPPGAGGPYNEQFFGPGTRLTVL.

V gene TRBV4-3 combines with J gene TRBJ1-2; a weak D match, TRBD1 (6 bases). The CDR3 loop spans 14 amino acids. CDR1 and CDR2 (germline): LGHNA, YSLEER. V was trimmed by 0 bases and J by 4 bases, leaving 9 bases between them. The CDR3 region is CASSQDSGAYGYTF. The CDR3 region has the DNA TGCGCCAGCAGCCAAGACTCAGGGGCCTATGGCTACACCTTC.

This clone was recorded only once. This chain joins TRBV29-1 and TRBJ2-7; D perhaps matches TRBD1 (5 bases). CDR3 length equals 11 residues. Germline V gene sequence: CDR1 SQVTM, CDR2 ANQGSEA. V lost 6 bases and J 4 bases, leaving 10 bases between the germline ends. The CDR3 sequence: CSVPQGYEQYF. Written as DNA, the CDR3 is TGCAGCGTGCCCCAGGGTTACGAGCAGTACTTC.

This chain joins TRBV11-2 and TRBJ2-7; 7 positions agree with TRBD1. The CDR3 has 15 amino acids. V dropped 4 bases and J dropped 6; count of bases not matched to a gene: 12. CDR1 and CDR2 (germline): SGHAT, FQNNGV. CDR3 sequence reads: CASSSHRGSLGEQYF. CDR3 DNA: TGTGCCAGCAGCTCTCACAGGGGATCCTTGGGCGAGCAGTACTTC.

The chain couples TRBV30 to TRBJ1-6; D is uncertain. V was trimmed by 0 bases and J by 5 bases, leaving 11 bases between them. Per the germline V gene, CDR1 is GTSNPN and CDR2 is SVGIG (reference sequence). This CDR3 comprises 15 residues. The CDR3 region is CAWSVRGSHNSPLHF. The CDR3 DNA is TGTGCCTGGAGTGTACGGGGTAGCCATAATTCACCCCTCCACTTT. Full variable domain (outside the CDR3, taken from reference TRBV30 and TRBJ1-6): SQTIHQWPATLVQPVGSPLSLECTVEGTSNPNLYWYRQAAGRGLQLLFYSVGIGQISSEVPQNLSASRPQDRQFILSSKKLLLSDSGFYLCAWSVRGSHNSPLHFGNGTRLTVT.

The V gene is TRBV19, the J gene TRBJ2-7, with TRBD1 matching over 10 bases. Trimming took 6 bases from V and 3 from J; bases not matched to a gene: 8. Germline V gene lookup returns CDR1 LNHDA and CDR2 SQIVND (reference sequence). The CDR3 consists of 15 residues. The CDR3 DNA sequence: TGTGCCAGTAGCCCAAGGACAGGGGGGATCTACGAGCAGTACTTC. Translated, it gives CASSPRTGGIYEQYF.

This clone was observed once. The CDR3 loop is CASSLDRLTQYF. CDR3 DNA: TGTGCCAGCAGCCTAGACAGGCTGACCCAGTACTTC. The chain couples TRBV7-6 to TRBJ2-5; perhaps TRBD1 as D (6 bases). The CDR3 totals 12 residues. Looked up from germline, CDR1 is SGHVS and CDR2 is FNYEAQ. Trimming took off 5 bases at V and 7 bases at J, with 11 bases between the two ends.

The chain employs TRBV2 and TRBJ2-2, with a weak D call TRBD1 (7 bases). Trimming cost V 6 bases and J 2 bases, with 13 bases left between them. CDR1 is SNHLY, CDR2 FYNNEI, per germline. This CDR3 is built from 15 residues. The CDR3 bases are TGTGCCAGCAGAGGGGGCGGGACAAACACCGGGGAGCTGTTTTTT. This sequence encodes CASRGGGTNTGELFF.